The subject of this entry is one TCR beta chain. Antigen: not known. CDR3 length equals 16 residues. V gave up 1 base and J gave up 1 base; unmatched junction bases: 7. Germline V CDR1 and CDR2: SGHAT, FQDESV (reference sequence). This record comes from a study of OX40 agonist ivuxolimab in advanced cancers. Findings and limits, study-wide: The 0.1-3.0 mg/kg partial responders had among the lowest clonal expansion. The work left the antigen specificity of expanded peripheral T cells undetermined.

Exclusion applied to patients with autoimmune disease history or systemic immunosuppression. TCRdb's copy holds only in-frame clones and misses some; the assay was immunoSEQ multiplex PCR. Counted here are roughly 35,000 clones, roughly 81% occurring once; the ten biggest clones make up roughly 21%. The chain employs TRBV11-1 and TRBJ2-7; 7 bases align to TRBD2. The material was CD4+ or CD8+ T cells sorted from blood, obtained in a trial of the OX40 agonist ivuxolimab. This TCR was recovered from an adult with an advanced solid tumor such as melanoma, head and neck, liver or kidney cancer. The CDR3 loop is CASSLVVGLGSYEQYF. The CDR3 region has the DNA TGTGCCAGCAGCTTAGTGGTAGGACTAGGGTCCTACGAGCAGTACTTC.